The clone carrying this T cell receptor beta chain came up many times. Its antigen remains unknown. Germline CDR1 and CDR2: SGHTA and FQGNSA. This CDR3 comprises 14 residues. The trim removed 5 bases at V and 5 bases at J, leaving 6 bases unmatched. TCRdb processed the reads anew with MiXCR; each CDR3 protein has one entry. The sample holds nearly 700,000 distinct CDR3 sequences, about 33% seen once. The sample comes from a study of T cell repertoires in cytomegalovirus infection. Study information: In the study, CMV epitopes included recently identified HLA-C-restricted and well-studied HLA-B-restricted ones. Both CMV infection and a matching HLA type were indicated by public TCR beta signatures. General observations from the study: Across the ex vivo response, the dominant clonotypes were HLA-C-restricted CMV-specific TCR beta clonotypes. Of the TCR beta families, the public ones yielded a cumulative frequency that identified carriers of CMV plus the relevant HLA.

Sequencing used cultured PBMCs, obtained from culture after CMV antigen stimulation. This TCR was recovered from a human donor in good health (CMV status not recorded). Some clones in this sample may be carry-over from other donors' samples. The rearrangement links TRBV7-2 to TRBJ2-7; 10 nucleotides agree with TRBD2. The CDR3 is CASSRLAGDHEQYF. The CDR3 bases are TGTGCCAGCAGCCGTCTAGCGGGAGACCACGAGCAGTACTTC.